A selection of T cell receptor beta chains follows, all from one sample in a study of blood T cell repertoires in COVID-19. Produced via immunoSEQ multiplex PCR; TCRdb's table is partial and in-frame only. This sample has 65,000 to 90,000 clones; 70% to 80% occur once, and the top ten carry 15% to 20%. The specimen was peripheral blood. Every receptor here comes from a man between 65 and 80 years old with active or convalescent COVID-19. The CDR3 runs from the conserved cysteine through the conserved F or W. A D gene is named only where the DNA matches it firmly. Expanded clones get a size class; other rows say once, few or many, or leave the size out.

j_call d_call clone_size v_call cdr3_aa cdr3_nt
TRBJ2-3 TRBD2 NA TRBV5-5 CASSFDRGGTDTQYF TGTGCCAGCAGCTTTGATCGGGGGGGCACAGATACGCAGTATTTT
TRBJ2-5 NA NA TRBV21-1 CASSKARQETQYF TGTGCCAGCAGCAAAGCTCGCCAAGAGACCCAGTACTTC
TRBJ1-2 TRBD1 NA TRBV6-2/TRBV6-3 CASSSPTGGSTF TGTGCCAGCAGTTCCCCGACAGGGGGCTCCACCTTC
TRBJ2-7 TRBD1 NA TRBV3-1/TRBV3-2 CASSQGRQGSEQYF TGTGCCAGCAGCCAAGGTCGACAGGGGAGTGAGCAGTACTTC
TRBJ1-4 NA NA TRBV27 CASSLSGSEKLFF TGTGCCAGCAGTTTATCAGGGAGCGAAAAACTGTTTTTT
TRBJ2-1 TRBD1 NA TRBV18 CASSPGIMVGTGSFEQFF TGTGCCAGCTCACCAGGTATCATGGTCGGGACAGGGTCATTTGAGCAGTTCTTC
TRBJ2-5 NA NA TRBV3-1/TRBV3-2 CASSKGQGVNQETQYF TGTGCCAGCAGCAAAGGGCAGGGCGTAAACCAAGAGACCCAGTACTTC
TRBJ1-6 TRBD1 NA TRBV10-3 CAVGQGDNSPLHF TGTGCCGTTGGACAGGGTGATAATTCACCCCTCCACTTT
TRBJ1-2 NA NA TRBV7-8 CASSPGGPRDNYGYTF TGTGCCAGCAGCCCGGGGGGCCCCAGAGACAACTATGGCTACACCTTC
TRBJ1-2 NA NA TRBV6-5 CAAGFAGFPYGYTF TGTGCCGCAGGATTTGCAGGGTTTCCGTATGGCTACACCTTC
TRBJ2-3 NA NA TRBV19 CASSEYTDTQYF TGTGCCAGTTCGGAGTACACAGATACGCAGTATTTT
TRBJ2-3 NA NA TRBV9 CASSVGGGRGTDTQYF TGTGCCAGCAGCGTAGGAGGGGGACGAGGCACAGATACGCAGTATTTT
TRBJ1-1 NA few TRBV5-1 CASMMGLGHMNTEAFF TGCGCCAGCATGATGGGGTTGGGGCACATGAACACTGAAGCTTTCTTT
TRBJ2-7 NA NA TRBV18 CASSRTGSYEQYF TGTGCCAGCTCCCGGACGGGGTCCTACGAGCAGTACTTC
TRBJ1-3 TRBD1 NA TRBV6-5 CATQGSGNTIYF TGTGCCACACAGGGGTCGGGAAACACCATATATTTT
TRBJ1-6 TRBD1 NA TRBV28 CASSILGQPNSPLHF TGTGCCAGCAGTATCCTGGGACAGCCAAATTCACCCCTCCACTTT
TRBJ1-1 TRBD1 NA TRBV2 CAGNRGGSFTEAFF TGTGCCGGGAACAGGGGAGGATCTTTTACTGAAGCTTTCTTT
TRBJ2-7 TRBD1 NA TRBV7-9 CASSSYRGHEQYF TGTGCCAGCAGCAGTTACAGGGGCCACGAGCAGTACTTC
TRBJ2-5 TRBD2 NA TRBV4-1 CASSQETGGGLAGWKETQYF TGCGCCAGCAGCCAAGAGACCGGAGGTGGGCTAGCGGGCTGGAAAGAGACCCAGTACTTC
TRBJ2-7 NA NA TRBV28 CASSSYRETANEQYF TGTGCCAGCAGTTCGTACAGGGAAACCGCCAACGAGCAGTACTTC
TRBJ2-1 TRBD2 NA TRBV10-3 CAISDPRLAGNEQFF TGTGCCATCAGTGATCCTCGACTAGCTGGGAATGAGCAGTTCTTC
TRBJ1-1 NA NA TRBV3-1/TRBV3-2 CASSQEWTGEAFF TGTGCCAGCAGCCAAGAATGGACGGGAGAAGCTTTCTTT
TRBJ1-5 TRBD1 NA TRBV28 CASRTLDRGGQPQHF TGTGCCAGCAGAACCCTGGACAGGGGAGGTCAGCCCCAGCATTTT
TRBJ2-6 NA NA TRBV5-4 CASSAGAGANVLTF TGTGCCAGCAGCGCAGGGGCTGGGGCCAACGTCCTGACTTTC
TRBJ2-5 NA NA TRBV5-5 CASSLEQIQETQYF TGTGCCAGCAGCTTGGAACAGATCCAAGAGACCCAGTACTTC
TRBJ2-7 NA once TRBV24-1 CATSFEKPLYEQYF TGTGCCACCAGTTTCGAGAAGCCTCTTTACGAGCAGTACTTC
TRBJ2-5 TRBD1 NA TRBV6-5 CASSRGRSGQETQYF TGTGCCAGCAGCAGGGGGCGATCTGGGCAAGAGACCCAGTACTTC
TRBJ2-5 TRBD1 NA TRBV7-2 CASTRTGETQYF TGTGCCAGCACCCGGACAGGGGAGACCCAGTACTTC
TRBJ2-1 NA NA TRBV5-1 CASSLLYNEQFF TGCGCCAGCAGCTTACTCTACAATGAGCAGTTCTTC
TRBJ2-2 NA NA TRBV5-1 CASSLDALNTGELFF TGCGCCAGCAGCTTGGATGCGTTGAACACCGGGGAGCTGTTTTTT
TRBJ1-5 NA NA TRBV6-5 CASRPTDQPQHF TGTGCCAGCAGACCTACCGATCAGCCCCAGCATTTT
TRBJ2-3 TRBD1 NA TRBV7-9 CASSQMTRRQGDTQYF TGTGCCAGCAGCCAAATGACCCGTCGACAGGGCGATACGCAGTATTTT
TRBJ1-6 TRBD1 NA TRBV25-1 CASSPRDSGPLHF TGTGCCAGCAGCCCCCGGGACAGTGGGCCCCTCCACTTT
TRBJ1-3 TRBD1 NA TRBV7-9 CASSWADRVGNTIYF TGTGCCAGCAGCTGGGCGGACAGGGTCGGAAACACCATATATTTT
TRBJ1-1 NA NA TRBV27 CASTRTQNTEAFF TGTGCCAGCACGCGGACTCAGAACACTGAAGCTTTCTTT
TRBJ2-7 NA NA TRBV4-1 CASSQERARSYEQYF TGCGCCAGCAGCCAAGAACGCGCCCGATCCTACGAGCAGTACTTC
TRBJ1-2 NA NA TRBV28 CASTGTNYGYTF TGTGCCAGCACTGGCACTAACTATGGCTACACCTTC
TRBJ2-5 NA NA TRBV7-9 CASSLGLESGETQYF TGTGCCAGCAGTTTAGGATTAGAGTCCGGTGAGACCCAGTACTTC
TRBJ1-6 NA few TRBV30 CAWSPVYSSYNSPLHF TGTGCCTGGAGTCCGGTTTATAGCTCCTATAATTCACCCCTCCACTTT
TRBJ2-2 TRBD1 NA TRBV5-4 CASSRQGVLGELFF TGTGCCAGCAGCCGACAGGGGGTACTCGGGGAGCTGTTTTTT
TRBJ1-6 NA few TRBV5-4 CASSPQIGGRLGGPLHF TGTGCCAGCAGCCCCCAGATTGGAGGGAGGCTGGGGGGACCCCTCCACTTT
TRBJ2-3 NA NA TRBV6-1 CASSDQFRGDTDTQYF TGTGCCAGCAGTGATCAGTTCAGGGGGGACACAGATACGCAGTATTTT
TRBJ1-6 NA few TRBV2 CASSRQAGGSPLHF TGTGCCAGCAGCCGACAGGCGGGAGGATCACCCCTCCACTTT
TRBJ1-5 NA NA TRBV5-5 CASSLAGSLHSNQPQHF TGTGCCAGCAGCTTGGCCGGTAGCCTTCATAGCAATCAGCCCCAGCATTTT
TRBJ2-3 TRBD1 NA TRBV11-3 CASSSGQGTDTQYF TGTGCCAGCAGCTCAGGACAGGGCACAGATACGCAGTATTTT
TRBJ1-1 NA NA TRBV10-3 CAISGELNTEAFF TGTGCCATCTCAGGGGAGTTGAACACTGAAGCTTTCTTT
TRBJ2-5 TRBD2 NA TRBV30 CAWSLAGGRTQYF TGTGCCTGGAGTCTAGCGGGGGGGCGGACCCAGTACTTC
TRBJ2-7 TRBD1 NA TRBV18 CASSPPAGTGGSEQYF TGTGCCAGCTCACCACCGGCCGGGACAGGGGGCAGCGAGCAGTACTTC
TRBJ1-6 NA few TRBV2 CASIRDSSYNSPLHF TGTGCCAGCATTCGGGATAGTTCCTATAATTCACCCCTCCACTTT
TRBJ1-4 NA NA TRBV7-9 CASDGTTGEKLFF TGTGCCAGCGACGGGACAACGGGTGAAAAACTGTTTTTT
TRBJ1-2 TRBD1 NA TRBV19 CASSIGQGAPGYTF TGTGCCAGTAGTATTGGCCAGGGGGCGCCCGGCTACACCTTC
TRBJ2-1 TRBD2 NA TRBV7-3 CASSLMAGVSNEQFF TGTGCCAGCAGCTTAATGGCGGGGGTAAGCAATGAGCAGTTCTTC
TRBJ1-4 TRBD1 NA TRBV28 CASHDRVEKLFF TGTGCCAGCCATGACAGGGTTGAAAAACTGTTTTTT
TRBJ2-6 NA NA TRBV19 CASSINGGLGANVLTF TGTGCCAGTAGTATAAACGGGGGGCTTGGGGCCAACGTCCTGACTTTC
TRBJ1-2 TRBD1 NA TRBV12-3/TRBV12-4 CASSRDRNYGYTF TGTGCCAGCAGCCGGGACAGGAACTATGGCTACACCTTC
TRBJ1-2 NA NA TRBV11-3 CASSSTRDYGYTF TGTGCCAGCAGCTCCACTCGAGACTATGGCTACACCTTC
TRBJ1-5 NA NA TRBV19 CATNQDSKKPQHF TGTGCCACCAATCAGGACTCGAAAAAACCCCAGCATTTT
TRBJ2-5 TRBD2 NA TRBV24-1 CATARGGVETQYF TGTGCCACCGCCCGGGGAGGGGTGGAGACCCAGTACTTC